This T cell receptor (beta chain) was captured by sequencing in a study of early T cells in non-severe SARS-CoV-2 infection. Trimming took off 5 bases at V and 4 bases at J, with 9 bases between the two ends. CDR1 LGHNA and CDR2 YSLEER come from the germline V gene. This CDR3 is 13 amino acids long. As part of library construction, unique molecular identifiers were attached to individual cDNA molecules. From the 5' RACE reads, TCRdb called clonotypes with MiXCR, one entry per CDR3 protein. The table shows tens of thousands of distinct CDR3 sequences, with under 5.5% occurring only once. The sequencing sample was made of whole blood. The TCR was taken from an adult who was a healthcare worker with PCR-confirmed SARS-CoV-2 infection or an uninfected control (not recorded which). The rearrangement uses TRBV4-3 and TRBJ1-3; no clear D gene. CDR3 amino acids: CASSEKRGNTIYF. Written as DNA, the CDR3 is TGCGCCAGCAGCGAGAAGAGAGGAAACACCATATATTTT.